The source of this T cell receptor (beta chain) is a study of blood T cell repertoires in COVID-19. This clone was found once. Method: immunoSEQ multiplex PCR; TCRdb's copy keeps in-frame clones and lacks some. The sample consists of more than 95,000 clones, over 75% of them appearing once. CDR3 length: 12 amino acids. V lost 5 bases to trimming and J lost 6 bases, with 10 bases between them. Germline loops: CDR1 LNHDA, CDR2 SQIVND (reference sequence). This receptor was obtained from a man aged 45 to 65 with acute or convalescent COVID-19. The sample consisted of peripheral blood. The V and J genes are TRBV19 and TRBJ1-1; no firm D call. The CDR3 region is CASSLGLAEAFF. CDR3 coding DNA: TGTGCCAGTAGTCTAGGACTGGCTGAAGCTTTCTTT.